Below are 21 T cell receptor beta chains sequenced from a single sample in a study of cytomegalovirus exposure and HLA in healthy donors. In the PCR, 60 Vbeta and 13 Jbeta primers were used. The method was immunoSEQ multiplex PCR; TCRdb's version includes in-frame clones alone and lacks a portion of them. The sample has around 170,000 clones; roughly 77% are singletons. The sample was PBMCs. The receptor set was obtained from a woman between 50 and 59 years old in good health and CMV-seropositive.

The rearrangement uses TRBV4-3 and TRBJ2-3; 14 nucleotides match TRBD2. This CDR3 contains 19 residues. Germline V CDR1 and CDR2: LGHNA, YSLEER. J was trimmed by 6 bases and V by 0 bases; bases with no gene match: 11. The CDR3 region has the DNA TGCGCCAGCAGCCAAGATCTAGGACTAGCGGGGGGCTGGGGCGATACGCAGTATTTT. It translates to CASSQDLGLAGGWGDTQYF.

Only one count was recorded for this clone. CDR3 loop: CASSLMEWGGRGQPQHF. In nucleotides, the CDR3 is TGTGCCAGCAGCTTAATGGAGTGGGGGGGGAGAGGACAGCCCCAGCATTTT. The chain is built from TRBV7-8 and TRBJ1-5, with TRBD1 as a possible D gene (5 bases). CDR3 length equals 17 residues. Per germline, CDR1 SGHVS and CDR2 FQNEAQ. Trimming cost V 2 bases and J 7 bases, with 21 bases left between them.

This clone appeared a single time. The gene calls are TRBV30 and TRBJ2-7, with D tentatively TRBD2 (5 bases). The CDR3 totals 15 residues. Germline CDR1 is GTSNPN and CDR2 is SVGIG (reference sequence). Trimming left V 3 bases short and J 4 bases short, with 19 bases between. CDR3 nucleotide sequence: TGTGCCTGGAGGGGTAGAGGGAAACCCCTTTACGAGCAGTACTTC. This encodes CAWRGRGKPLYEQYF.

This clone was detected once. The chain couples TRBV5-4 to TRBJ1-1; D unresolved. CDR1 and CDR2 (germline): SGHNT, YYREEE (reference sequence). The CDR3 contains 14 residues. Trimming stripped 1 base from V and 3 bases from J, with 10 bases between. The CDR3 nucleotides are TGTGCCAGCAGCTTGTCGGGTTTGGACACTGAAGCTTTCTTT. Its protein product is CASSLSGLDTEAFF.

CDR3 in amino acids: CASSRRDFHEQFF. The CDR3 bases are TGTGCCAGCAGTAGAAGGGACTTCCATGAGCAGTTCTTC. V is TRBV27 and J is TRBJ2-1, with D possibly being TRBD2 (6 bases). This CDR3 region has 13 residues. V lost 5 bases, J lost 8 bases, and 13 bases lay in between. Germline lookup yields CDR1 MNHEY and CDR2 SMNVEV (reference sequence).

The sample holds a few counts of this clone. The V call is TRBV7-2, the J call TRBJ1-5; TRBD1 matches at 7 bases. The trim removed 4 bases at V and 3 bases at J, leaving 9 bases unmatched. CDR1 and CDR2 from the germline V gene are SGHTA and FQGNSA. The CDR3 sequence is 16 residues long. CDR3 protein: CASSSLGGAANQPQHF. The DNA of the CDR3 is TGTGCCAGCAGCTCCCTAGGGGGCGCCGCCAATCAGCCCCAGCATTTT.

The CDR3 protein is CASSYSRSGGEYEQYF. As DNA, the CDR3 is TGTGCCAGCAGTTACTCGAGAAGCGGGGGGGAGTACGAGCAGTACTTC. The chain joins TRBV6-5 to TRBJ2-7; 10 bases map to TRBD2. With 0 bases clipped from V and 4 bases from J, the junction kept 6 bases outside the gene matches. Germline assignment: CDR1 MNHEY and CDR2 SVGAGI. The CDR3 covers 16 residues.

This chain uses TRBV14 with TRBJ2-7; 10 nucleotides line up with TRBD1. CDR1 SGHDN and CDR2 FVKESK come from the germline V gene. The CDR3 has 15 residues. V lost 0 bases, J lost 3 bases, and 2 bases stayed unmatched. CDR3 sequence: CASSQDRTGGYEQYF. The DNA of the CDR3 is TGTGCCAGCAGCCAAGACAGGACAGGGGGCTACGAGCAGTACTTC.

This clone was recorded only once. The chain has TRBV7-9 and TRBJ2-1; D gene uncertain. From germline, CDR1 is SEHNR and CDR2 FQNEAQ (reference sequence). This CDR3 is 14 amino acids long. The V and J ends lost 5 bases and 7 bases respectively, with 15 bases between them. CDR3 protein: CASSVTKQRNEQFF. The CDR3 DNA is TGTGCCAGCAGCGTCACGAAACAAAGAAATGAGCAGTTCTTC.

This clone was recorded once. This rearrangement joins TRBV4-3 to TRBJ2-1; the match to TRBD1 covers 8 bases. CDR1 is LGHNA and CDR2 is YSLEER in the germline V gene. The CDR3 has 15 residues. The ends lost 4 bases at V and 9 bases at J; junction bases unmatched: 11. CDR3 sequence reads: CASSLEGQGKGEQFF. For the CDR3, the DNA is TGCGCCAGCAGCCTCGAAGGACAGGGTAAAGGTGAGCAGTTCTTC.

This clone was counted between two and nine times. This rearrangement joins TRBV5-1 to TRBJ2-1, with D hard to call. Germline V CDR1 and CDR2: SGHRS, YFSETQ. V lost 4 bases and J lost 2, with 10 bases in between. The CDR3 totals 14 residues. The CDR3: CASSLPLAYNEQFF. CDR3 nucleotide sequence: TGCGCCAGCAGCCTACCTCTGGCCTACAATGAGCAGTTCTTC.

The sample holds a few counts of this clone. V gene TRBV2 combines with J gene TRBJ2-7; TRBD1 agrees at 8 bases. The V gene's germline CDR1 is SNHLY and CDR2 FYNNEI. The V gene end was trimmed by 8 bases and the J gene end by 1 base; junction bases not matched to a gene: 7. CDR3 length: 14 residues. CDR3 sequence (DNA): TGTGCCAGCCGTCGACAGGGGAATTCCTACGAGCAGTACTTC. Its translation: CASRRQGNSYEQYF.

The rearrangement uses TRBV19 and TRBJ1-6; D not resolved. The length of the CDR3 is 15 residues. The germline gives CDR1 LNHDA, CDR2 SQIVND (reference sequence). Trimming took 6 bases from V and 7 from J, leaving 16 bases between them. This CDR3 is CASSETGTRNSPLHF. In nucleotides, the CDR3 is TGTGCCAGTAGCGAGACCGGAACTAGGAATTCACCCCTCCACTTT. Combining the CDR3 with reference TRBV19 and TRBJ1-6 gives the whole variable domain DGGITQSPKYLFRKEGQNVTLSCEQNLNHDAMYWYRQDPGQGLRLIYYSQIVNDFQKGDIAEGYSVSREKKESFPLTVTSAQKNPTAFYLCASSETGTRNSPLHFGNGTRLTVT.

The CDR3: CASSRGGFSGNTIYF. Written as DNA, the CDR3 is TGTGCCAGTAGTAGGGGGGGATTCTCTGGAAACACCATATATTTT. The chain has TRBV19 and TRBJ1-3; perhaps TRBD1 as D (5 bases). This CDR3 is 15 amino acids long. V was trimmed by 4 bases and J by 0 bases, leaving 10 bases between them. The germline V gene encodes CDR1 LNHDA and CDR2 SQIVND (reference sequence).

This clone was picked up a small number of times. The CDR3 region has the DNA TGTGCCAGCTCACCAAACAGGGGCCTTCCTAGGGAGAACACTGAAGCTTTCTTT. This encodes CASSPNRGLPRENTEAFF. The chain carries TRBV18 and TRBJ1-1; 7 bases are a match to TRBD1. The CDR3 has 18 residues. J was trimmed by 1 base and V by 2 bases; bases with no gene match: 13. The germline CDR1 and CDR2 sequences are KGHSH and LQKENI.

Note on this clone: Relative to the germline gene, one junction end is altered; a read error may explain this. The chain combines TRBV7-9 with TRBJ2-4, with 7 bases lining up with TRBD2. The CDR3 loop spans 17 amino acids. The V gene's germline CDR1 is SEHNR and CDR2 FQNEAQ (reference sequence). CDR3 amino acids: CSSSIIAGPPPGNIQYF. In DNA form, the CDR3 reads TGTTCCAGCAGCATAATAGCGGGCCCACCTCCGGGGAACATTCAGTACTTC.

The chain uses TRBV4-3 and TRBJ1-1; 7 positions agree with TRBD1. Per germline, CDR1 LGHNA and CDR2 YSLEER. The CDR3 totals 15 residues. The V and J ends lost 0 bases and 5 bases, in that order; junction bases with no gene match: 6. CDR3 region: CASSQDVGGLTEAFF. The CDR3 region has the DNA TGCGCCAGCAGCCAAGATGTAGGGGGCTTAACTGAAGCTTTCTTT.

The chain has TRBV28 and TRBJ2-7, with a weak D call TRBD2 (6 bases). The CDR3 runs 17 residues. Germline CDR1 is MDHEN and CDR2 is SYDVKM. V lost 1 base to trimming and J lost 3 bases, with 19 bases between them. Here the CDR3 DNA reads TGTGCCAGCAGTTTATTTCGTCAGGGTCAGGGAGGCTACGAGCAGTACTTC. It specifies CASSLFRQGQGGYEQYF.

The CDR3, as DNA: TGCGCCAGCAGCTCCTTGACAGGGCTCCAAGAGACCCAGTACTTC. This codes for CASSSLTGLQETQYF. The chain uses TRBV5-1 and TRBJ2-5; 7 positions match TRBD1. The CDR3 is 15 amino acids. CDR1 is SGHRS and CDR2 is YFSETQ in the germline V gene. With 3 bases clipped from V and 1 base from J, the junction kept 6 bases outside the gene matches.

CDR3 residues: CASSPRLAGMVGQETQYF. The CDR3 nucleotides read TGTGCCAGTAGTCCTAGACTAGCGGGGATGGTAGGACAAGAGACCCAGTACTTC. The chain couples TRBV19 to TRBJ2-5; 11 positions agree with TRBD2. With V trimmed by 5 bases and J by 2 bases, 13 bases remained unmatched. The germline V gene has CDR1 LNHDA and CDR2 SQIVND (reference sequence). The length of the CDR3 is 18 residues.

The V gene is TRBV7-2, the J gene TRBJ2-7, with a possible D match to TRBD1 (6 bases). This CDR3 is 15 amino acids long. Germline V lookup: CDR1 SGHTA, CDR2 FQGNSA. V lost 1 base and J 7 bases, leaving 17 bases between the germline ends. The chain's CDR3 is CASSLGTTGSGEQYF. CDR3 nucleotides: TGTGCCAGCAGCTTAGGAACTACAGGGTCGGGGGAGCAGTACTTC.